The sequence of this TCR beta chain was determined in a study of shared clonotypes between healthy human individuals. In regard to this clone: The antigen is unknown.

The CDR3 spans 15 residues. Per the germline V gene, CDR1 is MNHEY and CDR2 is SVGAGI. The V and J ends lost 5 bases and 4 bases, in that order; junction bases with no gene match: 10. Study-wide results and limits: In general, naive subsets displayed greater estimated richness than memory subsets did. The study sampled only blood, and tissue repertoires likely differ. It was observed that 5% to 6.5% of naive CD4 clonotypes were shared across several donors. Donor scarcity curtailed the genetic and exposure-history diversity represented herein.

TCRdb's table, derived via immunoSEQ multiplex PCR, lists solely in-frame clones and lacks some. The sample lists 600,000 to 800,000 clones; roughly 72% were seen once. The genes are TRBV6-5 and TRBJ1-1, with 7 nucleotides matching TRBD1. This receptor was obtained from a woman in her 30s in good health. Source material: memory CD4+ T cells sorted from blood. Subset reported: CD45RA-negative fraction. The CDR3 loop is CASSRGDRLLTEAFF. CDR3 DNA: TGTGCCAGCAGTAGGGGGGACAGACTCCTCACTGAAGCTTTCTTT.